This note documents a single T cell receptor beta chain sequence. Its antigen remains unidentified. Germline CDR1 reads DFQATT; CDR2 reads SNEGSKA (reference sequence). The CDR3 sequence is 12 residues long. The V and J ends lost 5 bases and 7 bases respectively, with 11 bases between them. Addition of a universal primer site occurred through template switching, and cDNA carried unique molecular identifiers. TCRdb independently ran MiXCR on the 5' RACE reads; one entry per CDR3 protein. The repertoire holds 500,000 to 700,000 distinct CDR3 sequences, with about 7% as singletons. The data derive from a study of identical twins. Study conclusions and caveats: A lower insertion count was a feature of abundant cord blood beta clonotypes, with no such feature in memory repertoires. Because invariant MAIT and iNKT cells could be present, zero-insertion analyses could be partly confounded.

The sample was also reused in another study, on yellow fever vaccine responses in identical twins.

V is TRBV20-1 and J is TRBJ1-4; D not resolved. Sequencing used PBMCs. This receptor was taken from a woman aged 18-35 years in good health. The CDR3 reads CSALVLSEKLFF. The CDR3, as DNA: TGCAGTGCTTTGGTCTTAAGTGAAAAACTGTTTTTT.